What follows are 21 T cell receptor beta chains derived from one specimen sequenced in a study of radiation and T cells in renal cell carcinoma (TCRdb year 2020). The sample's time point, from its label and the paper: blood 2 weeks post-SBRT. This specimen's treatment or condition label, per the study, means: 15 Gy SBRT to primary tumor, nephrectomy 4 weeks later. The library was built by means of the immunoSEQ multiplex PCR assay. TCRdb limited this immuneACCESS table to in-frame rearrangements with V and J called. A share of clones is missing; checked studies link under half to unresolved V genes, and the rest is unexplained. The sample profile shows about 130,000 clones; around 82% of them were found once. Roughly 6.2% of the sample lies in the top ten. The sample consisted of blood, taken from a patient whose treatment included radiotherapy and nephrectomy. Receptors originate from a man aged 50-60 years with renal cell carcinoma.

The rearrangement uses TRBV4-1 and TRBJ2-3; 14 bases map to TRBD2. Germline V gives CDR1 MGHRA, CDR2 YSYEKL. This CDR3 has 15 amino acids. With 6 bases clipped from V and 5 bases from J, the junction kept 4 bases outside the gene matches. The CDR3 bases are TGCGCCAGCAGGACTAGCGGGGGGGCCCAAGATACGCAGTATTTT. It is translated as CASRTSGGAQDTQYF.

V usage is TRBV5-4 and J usage is TRBJ1-3, with D possibly TRBD1 on 6 matching bases. V was trimmed by 0 bases and J by 3 bases, leaving 16 bases between them. Germline CDR1 SGHNT, CDR2 YYREEE (reference sequence). The CDR3 is made up of 17 amino acids. CDR3 DNA: TGTGCCAGCAGCTTGGCCGGGAGGGGGAAGGATGGAAACACCATATATTTT. Protein sequence: CASSLAGRGKDGNTIYF.

CDR3 sequence (DNA): TGTGCCAGCATCCGGACTAGCGGGGGTTGGAATGAGCAGTTCTTC. The encoded protein is CASIRTSGGWNEQFF. The gene calls are TRBV6-1 and TRBJ2-1, with TRBD2 identical over 13 bases. Germline CDR1 and CDR2: MNHNS and SASEGT. V dropped 7 bases and J dropped 7; count of bases not matched to a gene: 7. The CDR3 is made up of 15 amino acids.

V is TRBV7-6 and J is TRBJ2-7, with 13 bases aligning to TRBD2. After removal of 0 bases from V and 2 bases from J, the junction contained 7 bases not matched to a gene. The CDR3 contains 18 residues. Germline loops: CDR1 SGHVS, CDR2 FNYEAQ. The CDR3 DNA reads TGTGCCAGCAGCTTAGCTAGCACTAGCGGGAGGGGGGCCTACGAGCAGTACTTC. Residues: CASSLASTSGRGAYEQYF.

The J gene is TRBJ2-3, the V gene TRBV30, with unresolved D. V was clipped by 4 bases and J by 2 bases, with 16 bases between them. CDR1 is GTSNPN, CDR2 SVGIG, per germline (reference sequence). This CDR3 contains 15 residues. The CDR3 sequence: CAWIPSSRATDTQYF. The CDR3 DNA is TGTGCCTGGATCCCATCCTCTCGGGCCACAGATACGCAGTATTTT.

This chain links TRBV20-1 with TRBJ2-3; D tentatively reads TRBD1 or TRBD2 (5 bases each). V was trimmed by 5 bases and J by 10 bases, leaving 10 bases between them. The length of the CDR3 is 10 residues. CDR1 and CDR2 from the germline V gene are DFQATT and SNEGSKA (reference sequence). The CDR3 sequence is CSASGTAQYF. As DNA, the CDR3 is TGCAGTGCTTCCGGGACGGCGCAGTATTTT.

The chain employs TRBV4-2 and TRBJ2-7; D tentatively reads TRBD1 or TRBD2 (5 bases each). The CDR3 runs 15 residues. V shed 4 bases and J shed 1 base, with 14 bases lying between them. Germline loops: CDR1 LGHNA, CDR2 YNFKEQ. This CDR3 is CASSRTGTDSYEQYF. The CDR3 nucleotides are TGTGCCAGCAGCCGGACCGGGACGGATTCCTACGAGCAGTACTTC.

The chain combines TRBV25-1 with TRBJ1-6, with TRBD1 matching 7 bases. The CDR3 length is 17 residues. In germline, CDR1 is MGHDK, CDR2 SYGVNS. V was clipped by 6 bases and J by 2 bases; unmatched bases: 10. Written as DNA, the CDR3 is TGTGCCAGCAGGGAGGGACAGCGTCGTACCTATAATTCACCCCTCCACTTT. Its translation is CASREGQRRTYNSPLHF.

The V gene is TRBV7-8, the J gene TRBJ2-5; 7 bases fit TRBD2. J lost 4 bases, V lost 8 bases, and 7 bases had no gene match. The CDR3 extends over 13 amino acids. The germline gives CDR1 SGHVS, CDR2 FQNEAQ. CDR3 loop: CASLFSGGETQYF. The DNA of the CDR3 is TGTGCCAGCTTATTTTCGGGGGGAGAGACCCAGTACTTC.

The genes are TRBV29-1 and TRBJ1-3; D is unresolved. The CDR3 has 12 residues. The V and J ends lost 4 bases and 0 bases respectively, with 4 bases between them. Germline V gene lookup returns CDR1 SQVTM and CDR2 ANQGSEA. CDR3 protein: CSVGFSGNTIYF. CDR3 nucleotide sequence: TGCAGCGTTGGTTTCTCTGGAAACACCATATATTTT.

The chain carries TRBV7-8 and TRBJ1-1; D call uncertain. CDR1 and CDR2 from the germline V gene are SGHVS and FQNEAQ. The CDR3 spans 14 residues. The ends were cut back, 5 bases at V and 11 bases at J, with 21 bases in the middle. The CDR3 here is CASSPEGSWAEAFF. In DNA, the CDR3 is TGTGCCAGCAGCCCCGAGGGTAGCTGGGCCGAGGCTTTCTTT.

The chain joins TRBV15 to TRBJ2-5; no definite D call. Germline-derived CDR1 and CDR2 are LNHNV and YYDKDF (reference sequence). The CDR3 extends over 13 amino acids. The germline V and J ends were trimmed by 3 bases and 1 base, with 6 bases remaining between them. CDR3 loop: CATSRGSQETQYF. In DNA, the CDR3 is TGTGCCACCAGCAGGGGCAGCCAAGAGACCCAGTACTTC.

V gene TRBV13 combines with J gene TRBJ2-1; 8 positions match TRBD1. Germline loops: CDR1 PRHDT, CDR2 FYEKMQ (reference sequence). V lost 1 base, J lost 5 bases, and 4 bases stayed unmatched. There are 15 residues in the CDR3. In nucleotides, the CDR3 is TGTGCCAGCAGCTTAGACAGGGGGATGGACAATGAGCAGTTCTTC. Residues: CASSLDRGMDNEQFF.

The chain has TRBV5-8 and TRBJ1-2; the D is unclear. The CDR3 contains 14 residues. The germline gives CDR1 SGHTS, CDR2 YDEGEE. V was clipped by 1 base and J by 4 bases, with 11 bases between them. The chain's CDR3 is CASSLLGSPYGYTF. The CDR3 bases are TGTGCCAGCAGCTTGTTGGGAAGCCCCTATGGCTACACCTTC. Looking up the rest from reference TRBV5-8 and TRBJ1-2 gives the full variable domain: EAGVTQSPTHLIKTRGQQATLRCSPISGHTSVYWYQQALGLGLQFLLWYDEGEERNRGNFPPRFSGRQFPNYSSELNVNALELEDSALYLCASSLLGSPYGYTFGSGTRLTVV.

The chain carries TRBV18 and TRBJ2-7; D is undetermined. Germline CDR1 is KGHSH and CDR2 is LQKENI. V lost 1 base and J 1 base, leaving 11 bases between the germline ends. The CDR3 has 15 amino acids. DNA of the CDR3: TGTGCCAGCTCACCACAGCAGACGGAATCCTACGAGCAGTACTTC. The encoded protein is CASSPQQTESYEQYF.

The chain joins TRBV10-3 to TRBJ1-2; a possible D gene is TRBD1 (5 bases). This CDR3 comprises 13 residues. Germline values: CDR1 ENHRY, CDR2 SYGVKD. V shed 4 bases and J shed 7 bases, with 13 bases lying between them. CDR3 protein: CAISGGGAGGYTF. The CDR3 nucleotides read TGTGCCATCAGTGGTGGAGGGGCGGGTGGCTACACCTTC.

The rearrangement uses TRBV12-5 and TRBJ2-1; perhaps TRBD2 as D (6 bases). V was cut by 6 bases and J by 2 bases, with 8 bases left in between. The length of the CDR3 is 13 residues. In germline, CDR1 is LGHNT, CDR2 FRNRAP. This CDR3 is CASGLAAYNEQFF. CDR3 coding DNA: TGTGCTAGTGGATTAGCGGCCTACAATGAGCAGTTCTTC.

V is TRBV18 and J is TRBJ2-5; no reliable D call. CDR3 length: 18 residues. V lost 5 bases, J lost 3 bases, and 25 bases lay in between. Germline CDR1 and CDR2: KGHSH and LQKENI. The CDR3 region is CASSKIPKQYNWEETQYF. Here the CDR3 DNA reads TGTGCCAGCTCAAAGATTCCGAAACAGTACAACTGGGAAGAGACCCAGTACTTC.

V usage is TRBV28 and J usage is TRBJ1-2; 7 nucleotides align to TRBD1. V lost 5 bases, J lost 4 bases, and 7 bases stayed unmatched. CDR3 size: 14 residues. Germline V gives CDR1 MDHEN, CDR2 SYDVKM. CDR3 in DNA: TGTGCCAGCAGTCTCGGACAGGCCATCTATGGCTACACCTTC. Translating gives CASSLGQAIYGYTF.

This CDR3 is CASSEGLSLDSPLHF. CDR3 DNA: TGTGCCAGCAGTGAAGGCCTATCATTAGATTCACCCCTCCACTTT. The chain is built from TRBV6-1 and TRBJ1-6; D is unresolved. This CDR3 contains 15 residues. Germline CDR1 and CDR2: MNHNS and SASEGT. V was cut by 1 base and J by 8 bases, with 12 bases left in between.

This chain uses TRBV18 with TRBJ2-5, with TRBD2 as a possible D gene (5 bases). The V gene's germline CDR1 is KGHSH and CDR2 LQKENI. CDR3 size: 17 residues. V was cut by 2 bases and J by 5 bases, with 21 bases left in between. This chain's CDR3 is CASSPGSAGLGMETQYF. The CDR3 nucleotides are TGTGCCAGCTCACCAGGGAGTGCAGGTCTCGGGATGGAGACCCAGTACTTC.